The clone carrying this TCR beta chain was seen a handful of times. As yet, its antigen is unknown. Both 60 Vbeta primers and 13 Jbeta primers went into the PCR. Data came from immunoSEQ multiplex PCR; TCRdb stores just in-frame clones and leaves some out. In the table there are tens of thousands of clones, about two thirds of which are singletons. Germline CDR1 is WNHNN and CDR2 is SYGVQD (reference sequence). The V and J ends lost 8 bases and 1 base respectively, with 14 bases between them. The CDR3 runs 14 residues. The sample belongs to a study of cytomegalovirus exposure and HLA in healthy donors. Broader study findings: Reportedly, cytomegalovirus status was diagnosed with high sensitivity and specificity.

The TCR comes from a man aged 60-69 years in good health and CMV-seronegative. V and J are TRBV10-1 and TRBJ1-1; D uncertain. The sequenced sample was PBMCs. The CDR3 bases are TGCGCCAGCCCCCTAGGACTCCGGAACACTGAAGCTTTCTTT. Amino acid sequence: CASPLGLRNTEAFF.